The clone carrying this T cell receptor beta chain was detected only once. The antigen remains undetermined. This sample is drawn from a study of shared clonotypes between healthy human individuals. Some clones are missing from TCRdb's copy, which holds only in-frame ones; the method was immunoSEQ multiplex PCR. The sample shows over a million clones, roughly 80% of them seen only once. Study-wide findings and caveats: Estimated richness values were generally larger in naive subsets than in memory subsets.

CD4+ cell separation produced CD45RA+ naive and CD45RA-negative memory subsets. The source material was memory CD4+ T cells sorted from blood. Subset of the sample: CD45RA-negative fraction. This receptor was identified in a man younger than 30 in good health.

The CDR3: CASRPAGTGEAFF. The CDR3 DNA follows: TGTGCCAGCAGACCCGCCGGGACAGGGGAAGCTTTCTTT. V gene TRBV6-5 combines with J gene TRBJ1-1, with 9 bases identical to TRBD1. The V segment lost 6 bases and the J segment 8 bases; nucleotides outside the gene matches: 7. Germline V CDR1 and CDR2: MNHEY, SVGAGI. This CDR3 region has 13 residues.